This T cell receptor (beta chain) is drawn from a study of Graves' ophthalmopathy and Graves' hyperthyroidism. The CDR3 contains 17 residues. Trimming removed 5 bases at V and 0 bases at J, with 19 bases between. As the starting material, 10 ml of fresh peripheral blood yielded the PBMCs. This clonotype was seen many times. RNA served as the template for amplifying TCR beta CDR3 regions. HTBI primers served in a first-round RT-PCR, which a second-round multiplex PCR followed. One entry per CDR3 protein, called by TCRdb with MiXCR from the multiplex PCR reads. The sample has some 350,000 distinct CDR3 sequences, about 18% seen once.

This chain joins TRBV12-3 or TRBV12-4 and TRBJ2-5; D might be TRBD1 or TRBD2, each matching 6 bases. Material: peripheral blood. This receptor was identified in an adult woman with stable Graves' hyperthyroidism. The CDR3 sequence is CASSPLGASAYQETQYF. Written as DNA, the CDR3 is TGTGCCAGCAGTCCCCTGGGGGCTAGCGCGTACCAAGAGACCCAGTACTTC.